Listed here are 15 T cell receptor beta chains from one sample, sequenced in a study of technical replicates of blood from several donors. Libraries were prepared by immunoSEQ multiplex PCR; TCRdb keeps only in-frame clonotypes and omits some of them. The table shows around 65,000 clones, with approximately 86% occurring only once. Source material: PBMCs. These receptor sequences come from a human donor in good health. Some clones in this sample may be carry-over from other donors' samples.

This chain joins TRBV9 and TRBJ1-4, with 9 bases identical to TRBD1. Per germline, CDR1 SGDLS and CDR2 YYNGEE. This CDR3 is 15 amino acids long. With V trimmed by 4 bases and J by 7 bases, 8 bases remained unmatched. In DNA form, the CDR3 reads TGTGCCAGCAGCCCCGGGACAGGGATCGGTGAAAAACTGTTTTTT. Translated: CASSPGTGIGEKLFF.

CDR3 DNA: TGTGCCAGCAGCCCATCACAGGACCAGCCCCAGCATTTT. Amino acids: CASSPSQDQPQHF. V and J are TRBV7-7 and TRBJ1-5; maybe TRBD1 (5 bases). Germline CDR1 reads SSHAT; CDR2 reads FNYEAQ (reference sequence). The CDR3 has 13 residues. The V and J ends lost 5 bases and 7 bases respectively, with 12 bases between them.

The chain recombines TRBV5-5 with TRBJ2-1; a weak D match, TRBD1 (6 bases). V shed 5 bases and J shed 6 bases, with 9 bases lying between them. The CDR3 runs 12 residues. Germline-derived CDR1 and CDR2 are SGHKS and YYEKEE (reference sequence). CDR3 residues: CASRPQGNEQFF. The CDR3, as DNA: TGTGCCAGCAGACCACAGGGCAATGAGCAGTTCTTC.

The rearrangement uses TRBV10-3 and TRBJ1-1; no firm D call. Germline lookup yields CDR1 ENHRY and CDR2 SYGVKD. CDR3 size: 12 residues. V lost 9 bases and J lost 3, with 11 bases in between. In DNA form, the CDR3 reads TGTGCCATATTAACCGTAGACACTGAAGCTTTCTTT. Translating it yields CAILTVDTEAFF.

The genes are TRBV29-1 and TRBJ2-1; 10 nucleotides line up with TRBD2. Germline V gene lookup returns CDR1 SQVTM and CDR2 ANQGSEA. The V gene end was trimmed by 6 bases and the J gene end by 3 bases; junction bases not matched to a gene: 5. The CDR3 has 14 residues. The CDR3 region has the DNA TGCAGCGTGTCGGGACTAGCGAACTACAATGAGCAGTTCTTC. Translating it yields CSVSGLANYNEQFF.

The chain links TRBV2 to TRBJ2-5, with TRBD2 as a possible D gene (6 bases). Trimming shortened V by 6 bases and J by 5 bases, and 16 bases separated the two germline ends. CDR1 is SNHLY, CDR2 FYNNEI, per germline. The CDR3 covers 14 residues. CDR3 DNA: TGTGCCAGCAGAGGGTCCGCGGGGCAGGAGACCCAGTACTTC. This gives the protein CASRGSAGQETQYF.

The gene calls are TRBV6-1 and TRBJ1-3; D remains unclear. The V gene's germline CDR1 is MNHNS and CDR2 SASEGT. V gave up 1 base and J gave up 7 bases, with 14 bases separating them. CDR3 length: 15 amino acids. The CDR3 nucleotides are TGTGCCAGCAGTGAAGGGTCCTCTGGAGGTAACACCATATATTTT. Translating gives CASSEGSSGGNTIYF.

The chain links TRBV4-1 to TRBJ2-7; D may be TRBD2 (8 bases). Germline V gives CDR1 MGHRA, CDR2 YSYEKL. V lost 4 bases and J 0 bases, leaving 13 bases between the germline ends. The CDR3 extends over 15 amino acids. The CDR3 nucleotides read TGCGCCAGCAGCCGTAGCGGGGACAGCTCCTACGAGCAGTACTTC. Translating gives CASSRSGDSSYEQYF.

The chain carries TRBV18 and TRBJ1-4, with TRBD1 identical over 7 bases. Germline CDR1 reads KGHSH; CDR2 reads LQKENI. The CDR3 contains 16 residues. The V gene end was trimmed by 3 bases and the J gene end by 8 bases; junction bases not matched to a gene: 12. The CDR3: CASSPSLGQGGEKLFF. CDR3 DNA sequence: TGTGCCAGCTCACCCTCCCTCGGGCAGGGGGGCGAAAAACTGTTTTTT.

The CDR3 DNA is TGTGCCAGCAGTTACCGAACAGGGCTCAATGAGCAGTTCTTC. Translated: CASSYRTGLNEQFF. The J gene is TRBJ2-1, the V gene TRBV6-5, with D tentatively TRBD1 (6 bases). V lost 2 bases, J lost 6 bases, and 11 bases lay in between. Germline values: CDR1 MNHEY, CDR2 SVGAGI. This CDR3 is 14 amino acids long.

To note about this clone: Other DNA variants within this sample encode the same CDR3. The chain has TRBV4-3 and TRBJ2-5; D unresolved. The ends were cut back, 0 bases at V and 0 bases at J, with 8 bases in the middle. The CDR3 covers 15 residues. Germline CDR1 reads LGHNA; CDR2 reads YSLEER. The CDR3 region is CASSQDRVYQETQYF. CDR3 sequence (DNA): TGCGCCAGCAGCCAAGATCGAGTCTACCAAGAGACCCAGTACTTC.

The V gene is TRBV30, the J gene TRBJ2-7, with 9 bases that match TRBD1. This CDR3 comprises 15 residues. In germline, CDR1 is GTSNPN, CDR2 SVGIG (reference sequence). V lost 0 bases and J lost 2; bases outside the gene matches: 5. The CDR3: CAWSVGDRAAYEQYF. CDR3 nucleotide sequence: TGTGCCTGGAGTGTAGGGGACAGGGCCGCCTACGAGCAGTACTTC. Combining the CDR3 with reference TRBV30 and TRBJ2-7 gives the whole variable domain SQTIHQWPATLVQPVGSPLSLECTVEGTSNPNLYWYRQAAGRGLQLLFYSVGIGQISSEVPQNLSASRPQDRQFILSSKKLLLSDSGFYLCAWSVGDRAAYEQYFGPGTRLTVT.

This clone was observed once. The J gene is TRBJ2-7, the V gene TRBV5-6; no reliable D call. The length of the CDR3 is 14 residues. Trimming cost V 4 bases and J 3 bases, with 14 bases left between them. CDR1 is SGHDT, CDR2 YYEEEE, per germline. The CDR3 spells CASSAGDLFYEQYF. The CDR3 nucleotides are TGTGCCAGCAGCGCCGGAGACTTATTCTACGAGCAGTACTTC.

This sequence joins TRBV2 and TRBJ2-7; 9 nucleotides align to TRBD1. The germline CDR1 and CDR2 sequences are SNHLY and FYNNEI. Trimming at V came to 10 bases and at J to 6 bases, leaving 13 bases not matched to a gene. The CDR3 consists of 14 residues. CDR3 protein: CATQPGQGELEQYF. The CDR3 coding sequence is TGTGCCACCCAGCCGGGACAGGGAGAACTCGAGCAGTACTTC.

CDR3 protein: CASSLEGQYQETQYF. In nucleotides, the CDR3 is TGTGCCAGCAGCTTAGAGGGACAGTACCAAGAGACCCAGTACTTC. This sequence joins TRBV11-1 and TRBJ2-5; 7 bases are shared with TRBD1. Germline loops: CDR1 SGHAT, CDR2 FQDESV (reference sequence). CDR3 length equals 15 residues. The J segment lost 0 bases and the V segment lost 1 base, leaving 2 bases of the junction unmatched.